This record looks at one T cell receptor beta chain sequence and its context. Its antigen is as yet unknown. Sequenced by immunoSEQ multiplex PCR; TCRdb stores in-frame clones only, minus some. The sample lists some 140,000 clones; around 93% were seen once. V was pared by 3 bases and J by 3 bases, with 5 bases of the junction left unmatched. CDR3 length: 16 amino acids. CDR1 is LGHNA and CDR2 is YNFKEQ in the germline V gene. The data belong to a study of T cell responses to AZD1222 COVID-19 vaccine. Whole-study results and caveats: Just a handful of AZD1222 recipients tested seropositive at baseline. A reported finding is that nearly half of spike-specific TCRs target unmutated variant regions. The repertoires were collected only after the peak T cell response. Distributed over spike, vaccine-associated CD4 TCRs predominated at 160-218 and 743-854.

V usage is TRBV4-2 and J usage is TRBJ1-4; 9 positions match TRBD1. The specimen was peripheral blood, collected on day 0 of AZD1222 vaccination. This TCR was sampled from an adult in good health. The CDR3 region is CASSQERTGANEKLFF. CDR3 in DNA: TGTGCCAGCAGCCAGGAAAGGACAGGGGCTAATGAAAAACTGTTTTTT.